Below are 18 T cell receptor beta chains sequenced from a single sample in a study of T cells in Graves' hyperthyroidism and ophthalmopathy. RNA transcripts provided the source from which TCR beta CDR3 regions were amplified. The HTBI set primed first-round TCR CDR3 RT-PCR. A single record per CDR3 protein comes from TCRdb applying MiXCR to the multiplex PCR reads. The repertoire has 300,000 to 400,000 distinct CDR3 sequences, approximately 18% of them found once; the top ten carry 45% to 50%. Source material: blood. These receptors were collected from a woman aged 50 to 60 with Graves' hyperthyroidism.

This clonotype came up many times. This sequence joins TRBV24-1 and TRBJ2-1; weak D call: TRBD2 (5 bases). This CDR3 spans 14 amino acids. The V gene lost 5 bases and the J gene lost 0 bases, with 7 bases spanning the gap. Germline V gene sequence: CDR1 KGHDR, CDR2 SFDVKD. CDR3 region: CATSGTGSYNEQFF. The CDR3 DNA reads TGTGCCACCAGTGGGACTGGCTCCTACAATGAGCAGTTCTTC.

CDR3 residues: CASTRGLAGADTQYF. In DNA, the CDR3 is TGTGCCAGCACCCGGGGACTAGCGGGAGCGGATACGCAGTATTTT. V and J are TRBV7-3 and TRBJ2-3, with 14 bases lining up with TRBD2. J gave up 6 bases and V 7 bases, and 6 bases lay outside the gene matches. The CDR3 extends over 15 amino acids. The germline V gene encodes CDR1 SGHTA and CDR2 FQGTGA.

J is TRBJ2-2 and V is TRBV28; TRBD1 matches 7 bases. The CDR3 consists of 13 residues. Trimming took 6 bases from V and 6 from J; bases not matched to a gene: 4. Germline V gene lookup returns CDR1 MDHEN and CDR2 SYDVKM. The CDR3 DNA follows: TGTGCCAGCAGGAAACAGGGGTCCGGGGAGCTGTTTTTT. This encodes CASRKQGSGELFF.

The CDR3 DNA reads TGTGCCAGCAGTTTGCCGACTATCACCAGGGGGGTCCTTGGGGAGCAGTACTTC. As protein: CASSLPTITRGVLGEQYF. This chain links TRBV28 with TRBJ2-7; TRBD1 might be the D (7 bases). The CDR3 has 18 amino acids. V shed 3 bases and J shed 7 bases, with 28 bases lying between them. Germline CDR1 MDHEN, CDR2 SYDVKM.

This clonotype has ten or more counts. The rearrangement links TRBV6-1 to TRBJ1-2; tentative D call: TRBD1 (5 bases). V lost 4 bases, J lost 2 bases, and 8 bases lay in between. Germline V gives CDR1 MNHNS, CDR2 SASEGT. This CDR3 has 13 residues. As DNA, the CDR3 is TGTGCCAGCAGTGCGTGGGACAACTATGGCTACACCTTC. Residues: CASSAWDNYGYTF.

This clonotype was observed at least ten times. V is TRBV30 and J is TRBJ2-7, with 7 bases fitting TRBD2. Looked up from germline, CDR1 is GTSNPN and CDR2 is SVGIG (reference sequence). Trimming took 5 bases from V and 3 from J; bases not matched to a gene: 13. The CDR3 runs 15 residues. CDR3 sequence: CAWGGVASGNYEQYF. CDR3 coding DNA: TGTGCCTGGGGAGGGGTGGCTAGCGGAAACTACGAGCAGTACTTC. Variable domain in full (rest from reference TRBV30 and TRBJ2-7): SQTIHQWPATLVQPVGSPLSLECTVEGTSNPNLYWYRQAAGRGLQLLFYSVGIGQISSEVPQNLSASRPQDRQFILSSKKLLLSDSGFYLCAWGGVASGNYEQYFGPGTRLTVT.

This clonotype has a count of ten or more. The junction does not match germline at one end; this may be a read error. The chain combines TRBV7-7 with TRBJ2-1, with a tentative D call TRBD1 (6 bases). The germline V gene has CDR1 SSHAT and CDR2 FNYEAQ (reference sequence). The CDR3 spans 15 residues. The CDR3 protein is CASSLLPGENNEQFF. CDR3 coding DNA: TGTGCTAGCAGCTTACTTCCAGGGGAAAACAATGAGCAGTTCTTC.

This clonotype was seen ten or more times. This rearrangement joins TRBV20-1 to TRBJ2-3; 8 nucleotides match TRBD1. The V gene's germline CDR1 is DFQATT and CDR2 SNEGSKA (reference sequence). The CDR3 totals 17 residues. The J segment lost 1 base and the V segment lost 6 bases, leaving 15 bases of the junction unmatched. The chain's CDR3 is CSAGGQGALGRTDTQYF. The CDR3 nucleotides read TGCAGTGCGGGCGGGCAGGGGGCCCTAGGGCGCACAGATACGCAGTATTTT.

This clonotype was observed at least ten times. CDR3 DNA: TGCAGTGCTAGACTCGGGCTAGCGGGATGGTACGAGCAGTACTTC. Protein sequence: CSARLGLAGWYEQYF. This chain joins TRBV20-1 and TRBJ2-7; 9 positions match TRBD2. Germline trimming cut 2 bases from V and 4 bases from J; bases unmatched to any gene: 9. This CDR3 comprises 15 residues. Germline CDR1 and CDR2: DFQATT and SNEGSKA (reference sequence).

The chain uses TRBV5-1 and TRBJ2-1; 11 bases agree with TRBD2. V shed 0 bases, J shed 3 bases, and the junction held 8 bases outside the gene matches. Germline CDR1 reads SGHRS; CDR2 reads YFSETQ. The CDR3 sequence is 18 residues long. The CDR3 sequence: CASSLVSLAGGHYNEQFF. In nucleotides, the CDR3 is TGCGCCAGCAGCTTGGTATCCTTAGCGGGAGGGCACTACAATGAGCAGTTCTTC.

The sample holds a few counts of this clonotype. This chain joins TRBV15 and TRBJ1-4; D gene unclear. The CDR3 contains 14 residues. CDR1 and CDR2 from the germline V gene are LNHNV and YYDKDF (reference sequence). Written as DNA, the CDR3 is TGTGTCACTTCGGCCGGGGATGAGGATGAAAAACTGTTTTTT. Translated, it gives CVTSAGDEDEKLFF.

The chain joins TRBV5-6 to TRBJ1-3; D is possibly TRBD1 (6 bases). CDR3 length: 15 residues. Looked up from germline, CDR1 is SGHDT and CDR2 is YYEEEE. V gave up 2 bases and J gave up 0 bases, with 9 bases separating them. DNA for the CDR3: TGTGCCAGCAGCTTCGGGACACTCTCTGGAAACACCATATATTTT. Translating gives CASSFGTLSGNTIYF.

This clonotype appeared many times. The chain recombines TRBV28 with TRBJ2-7, with 7 bases lining up with TRBD1. Germline V gives CDR1 MDHEN, CDR2 SYDVKM. J was trimmed by 4 bases and V by 5 bases; bases with no gene match: 17. This CDR3 spans 17 amino acids. CDR3 loop: CASSLNRGRTGAYEQYF. The CDR3 DNA follows: TGTGCCAGCAGTCTCAATAGGGGACGGACAGGAGCTTACGAGCAGTACTTC.

This CDR3 reads CASSQDFGTGGSPLHF. The CDR3 nucleotides are TGTGCCAGCAGCCAAGATTTCGGGACAGGGGGTTCACCCCTCCACTTT. The V gene is TRBV14, the J gene TRBJ1-6; 11 bases line up with TRBD1. CDR3 size: 16 residues. Germline assignment: CDR1 SGHDN and CDR2 FVKESK. V lost 0 bases and J lost 9; bases outside the gene matches: 4. The entire variable domain, with the rest obtained from reference TRBV14 and TRBJ1-6, is as follows: EAGVTQFPSHSVIEKGQTVTLRCDPISGHDNLYWYRRVMGKEIKFLLHFVKESKQDESGMPNNRFLAERTGGTYSTLKVQPAELEDSGVYFCASSQDFGTGGSPLHFGNGTRLTVT.

This clonotype has at least ten counts. The chain couples TRBV11-2 to TRBJ2-7, with TRBD1 identical over 9 bases. Per the germline V gene, CDR1 is SGHAT and CDR2 is FQNNGV. The J segment lost 5 bases and the V segment lost 4 bases, leaving 12 bases of the junction unmatched. The CDR3 loop spans 16 amino acids. The CDR3 DNA is TGTGCCAGCAGCTGGAGAGGGGGACAGGGAAACCACGAGCAGTACTTC. Translating it yields CASSWRGGQGNHEQYF. Variable domain in full (rest from reference TRBV11-2 and TRBJ2-7): EAGVAQSPRYKIIEKRQSVAFWCNPISGHATLYWYQQILGQGPKLLIQFQNNGVVDDSQLPKDRFSAERLKGVDSTLKIQPAKLEDSAVYLCASSWRGGQGNHEQYFGPGTRLTVT.

The chain links TRBV29-1 to TRBJ2-1; possibly TRBD1 for D (6 bases). Trimming pared 6 bases from V and 8 bases from J, leaving 17 bases between. The germline CDR1 and CDR2 sequences are SQVTM and ANQGSEA. The CDR3 covers 13 residues. CDR3 nucleotides: TGCAGCGTGGGTGGACAGACATCTGATGAGCAGTTCTTC. Amino acid sequence: CSVGGQTSDEQFF.

The rearrangement joins TRBV29-1 to TRBJ2-1; the D is unclear. The CDR3 contains 11 residues. CDR1 is SQVTM and CDR2 is ANQGSEA in the germline V gene. V lost 4 bases to trimming and J lost 8 bases, with 9 bases between them. The CDR3 coding sequence is TGCAGCGTTGGCCCCGGGCATGAGCAGTTCTTC. Its protein is CSVGPGHEQFF.

The chain links TRBV6-1 to TRBJ1-4; unclear D gene. The CDR3 consists of 15 residues. V dropped 1 base and J dropped 8 bases, with 14 bases sitting between them. Germline CDR1 and CDR2: MNHNS and SASEGT. CDR3: CASSEVRASGEKLFF. The CDR3 DNA reads TGTGCCAGCAGTGAAGTACGGGCCTCGGGCGAAAAACTGTTTTTT.